This T cell receptor beta chain was captured in a study of blood T cell repertoires in COVID-19. Overall study context: Samples taken during acute and convalescent COVID-19 were collected in the United States, Italy and Spain.

This clone showed up just once. Authors' data handling: Reference gene primer amplification in the assay estimated nucleated cell counts. Assay used: immunoSEQ multiplex PCR; TCRdb lists only in-frame clones, some missing. V, J and clone size were drawn from that table, and D and trimming were deduced from the DNA. The table shows 150,000 to 200,000 clones, with roughly 85% occurring only once. V shed 5 bases and J shed 0 bases, with 16 bases lying between them. The CDR3 runs to 16 residues. CDR1 is SGHAT, CDR2 FQNNGV, per germline. The chain is built from TRBV11-2 and TRBJ1-2; tentative D call: TRBD1 (5 bases). Sequenced: peripheral blood. The clonotype originates from a man aged 40-49 years with acute or convalescent COVID-19. The chain's CDR3 is CASSLLAGGANYGYTF. As DNA, the CDR3 is TGTGCCAGCAGCCTCCTCGCCGGGGGGGCTAACTATGGCTACACCTTC.